Given below is one TCR beta chain in context. The data originate from a study of beta chain features in type 1 diabetes. Expressed TCRB transcripts were sequenced because the entire RNA isolate underwent reverse transcription. Assay: immunoSEQ multiplex PCR; the TCRdb copy retains only in-frame clones and omits some. The table records 430,000 or so clones, roughly 10% of them present only once. The CDR3 consists of 15 residues. Germline V gene sequence: CDR1 KGHSH, CDR2 LQKENI. V gave up 3 bases and J gave up 4 bases, with 13 bases separating them. The chain uses TRBV18 and TRBJ2-1, with a weak D call TRBD1 (6 bases). The sequence came from a woman in her late teens or twenties in good health. The sample consisted of naive CD4+ T cells from blood. The CDR3 DNA follows: TGTGCCAGCTCACCTAGGACAGCTGGGTACAATGAGCAGTTCTTC. It specifies CASSPRTAGYNEQFF.